This note documents a single TCR beta chain sequence. The antigen is unknown. Other DNA sequences in this specimen translate into the identical CDR3. All the patients suffered relapse after autologous stem cell transplantation, and brentuximab vedotin exposure differed. Only in-frame clones appear in the TCRdb table, and some are missing; sequencing was by immunoSEQ multiplex PCR. The data show some 40,000 clones, 69% seen once. Germline CDR1 and CDR2: SGDLS and YYNGEE. V lost 0 bases and J 0 bases, leaving 6 bases between the germline ends. The CDR3 spans 14 residues. The sample belongs to a study of PD-1 blockade in classical Hodgkin lymphoma. At the level of the study: Nivolumab 3 mg/kg was given intravenously every 2 weeks. Findings and caveats of the study: The drivers behind the repertoire differences, possibly disease activity or prior therapy, remain undefined. Diversity similar to that of newly diagnosed patients was seen at baseline in complete responders.

This receptor was identified in a human donor with classical Hodgkin lymphoma. The chain combines TRBV9 with TRBJ2-5; no clear D gene. Sequenced here: peripheral blood mononuclear cells (PBMCs), sampled before the second cycle of nivolumab. DNA of the CDR3: TGTGCCAGCAGCGTAGTTGGAGACCAAGAGACCCAGTACTTC. Its translation: CASSVVGDQETQYF.